This T cell receptor beta chain is from a study of PD-1 blockade in classical Hodgkin lymphoma. Whole-study results and caveats: By C4D1 there was a significant rise in CD4+ TCR diversity but not in CD8+ TCR diversity. Those patients who began receiving nivolumab less than 1 year after ASCT had lower diversity, and they were excluded. Complete responders' diversity at baseline resembled that of newly diagnosed patients.

About this clone: Its antigen is as yet unknown.

Looked up from germline, CDR1 is GTSNPN and CDR2 is SVGIG (reference sequence). V gave up 5 bases and J gave up 5 bases, with 23 bases separating them. This CDR3 comprises 16 residues. Time point specified: cycle 4 day 1 (C4D1), after five to seven weeks of nivolumab. Each of the patients experienced relapse following autologous stem cell transplantation, and their brentuximab vedotin exposure differed. Repertoires were generated with immunoSEQ multiplex PCR, while TCRdb's copy carries only in-frame clones and drops some. Among around 90,000 clones listed, roughly 73% were seen once. This chain links TRBV30 with TRBJ2-3; D is undetermined. This clonotype was obtained from a human donor with classical Hodgkin lymphoma. This specimen consisted of peripheral blood mononuclear cells (PBMCs), obtained before the fourth cycle of nivolumab. The CDR3 is CAWALVRTAPRDTQYF. The CDR3 DNA is TGTGCCTGGGCCCTGGTCCGGACCGCCCCCCGAGATACGCAGTATTTT.